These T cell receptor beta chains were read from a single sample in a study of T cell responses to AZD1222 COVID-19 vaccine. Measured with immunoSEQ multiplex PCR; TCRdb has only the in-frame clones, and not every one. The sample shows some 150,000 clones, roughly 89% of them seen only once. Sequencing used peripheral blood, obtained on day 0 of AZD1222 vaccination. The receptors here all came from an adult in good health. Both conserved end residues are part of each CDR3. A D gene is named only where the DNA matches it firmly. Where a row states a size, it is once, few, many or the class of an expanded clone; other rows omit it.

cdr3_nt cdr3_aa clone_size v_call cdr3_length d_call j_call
TGTGCCAGTAGTATAGATGGGAGGGGGAAATGGACCGGGGAGCTGTTTTTT CASSIDGRGKWTGELFF . TRBV19 17 . TRBJ2-2
TGTGCCAGCAGTGAAGCAGCTGGGACAGGGAACGAGCAGTACTTC CASSEAAGTGNEQYF . TRBV2 15 TRBD1 TRBJ2-7
TGCGCCAGCAGCCTCACCGGGACAGGGGGCGGCTACGAGCAGTACTTC CASSLTGTGGGYEQYF . TRBV5-1 16 TRBD1 TRBJ2-7
TGCGCCAGCAGCCCGGACCCGGGACAGGTGATGAAAAGTGAAAAACTGTTTTTT CASSPDPGQVMKSEKLFF . TRBV5-1 18 TRBD1 TRBJ1-4
TGTGCCAGCAGCTCCGGTACGCGAAATGAGCAGTTCTTC CASSSGTRNEQFF . TRBV7-9 13 . TRBJ2-1
TGCGCCAGCAGCCAAGGGGCGGCTGAGACCCGATCACCCCTCCACTTT CASSQGAAETRSPLHF once TRBV4-1 16 . TRBJ1-6
TGTGCCAGCAGCTTCTCTAGGCTAGCGGGGGTAGAGACCCAGTACTTC CASSFSRLAGVETQYF . TRBV13 16 TRBD2 TRBJ2-5
TGTGCCAGCAGCTCTCGGGGACTAGCGGGAGGTGGTGAGCAGTTCTTC CASSSRGLAGGGEQFF . TRBV7-9 16 TRBD2 TRBJ2-1
TGCGCCAGCAGCTTGGACAGGGGTGACTATGGCTACACCTTC CASSLDRGDYGYTF . TRBV5-1 14 TRBD1 TRBJ1-2
TGCGCCAGCAGCTTGGGAGGGGTGAGGACTGAAGCTTTCTTT CASSLGGVRTEAFF . TRBV5-1 14 . TRBJ1-1
TGCGCCAGCAGCGCCCAGACAGGGGATTATCAGCCCCAGCATTTT CASSAQTGDYQPQHF . TRBV4-3 15 TRBD1 TRBJ1-5
TGTGCCAGCATTCGGGAGGGGGCGGGCGCCGGGGAGCTGTTTTTT CASIREGAGAGELFF . TRBV2 15 . TRBJ2-2
TGTGCCAGCAGGGATAGGCGGACTTATGAAAAACTGTTTTTT CASRDRRTYEKLFF . TRBV25-1 14 . TRBJ1-4
TGTGCCAGCAGCTCCCTGACGGGGACAGGCGTGATTGGCTACACCTTC CASSSLTGTGVIGYTF few TRBV7-6 16 TRBD1 TRBJ1-2
TGTGCCAGCAGCTTAATTCCGGCTGGCTACACCTTC CASSLIPAGYTF . TRBV7-9 12 . TRBJ1-2
TGTGCCAGCAGCTTAGTTCCAGGAGCTAACTATGGCTACACCTTC CASSLVPGANYGYTF . TRBV7-8 15 . TRBJ1-2
TGTGCCAGCACCCTGGACACCCCTAGCTCCTACAATGAGCAGTTCTTC CASTLDTPSSYNEQFF . TRBV27 16 . TRBJ2-1
TGCGCCAGCAGCTTGGGGGCTAGCGGGCGCACAGATACGCAGTATTTT CASSLGASGRTDTQYF . TRBV5-1 16 TRBD2 TRBJ2-3
TGTGCCAGCAGCCTCATTCGGACAGGGATCTATGGCTACACCTTC CASSLIRTGIYGYTF . TRBV7-2 15 TRBD1 TRBJ1-2
TGTGCCAGCAGTTACCGACTATTCCAAGAGACCCAGTACTTC CASSYRLFQETQYF . TRBV6-6 14 . TRBJ2-5
TGTGCCAGTAGTACCCTAGCGGGGGCAGGGGCCCAGTACTTC CASSTLAGAGAQYF . TRBV19 14 TRBD2 TRBJ2-5
TGTGCCAGCAGCTATTCAGGGGGCGCGGAGGAGACCCAGTACTTC CASSYSGGAEETQYF . TRBV7-3 15 TRBD1 TRBJ2-5
TGTGCCAGCAGCCAAGAAGTTTATAAGGGCTACGAGCAGTACTTC CASSQEVYKGYEQYF . TRBV3-1/TRBV3-2 15 . TRBJ2-7
TGTGCCATCAGTGAGTCCGTAGAAGATGGCTACACCTTC CAISESVEDGYTF . TRBV10-3 13 . TRBJ1-2
TGTGCCAGCAGTTTGGCGCGTGGGACAGGGCGTTACACCGGGGAGCTGTTTTTT CASSLARGTGRYTGELFF once TRBV28 18 TRBD1 TRBJ2-2
TGTGCCAGCAGCAGGCCCCTGAACTGGCTAATGAACACTGAAGCTTTCTTT CASSRPLNWLMNTEAFF . TRBV21-1 17 . TRBJ1-1
TGTGCCAGCCCGAACTCTAACACCGGGGAGCTGTTTTTT CASPNSNTGELFF once TRBV28 13 . TRBJ2-2
TGTGCCAGCAGTTACTCCAGGGGGGCCGACTACGAGCAGTACTTC CASSYSRGADYEQYF . TRBV6-2/TRBV6-3 15 . TRBJ2-7
TGTGCCAGCAGTGAATCGGGGGGCGGGCAGCCCCAGCATTTT CASSESGGGQPQHF . TRBV2 14 . TRBJ1-5
TGTGCCAGCAGCTTGCGGGGGAGCAATCAGCCCCAGCATTTT CASSLRGSNQPQHF . TRBV7-8 14 . TRBJ1-5
TGTGCCAGTAGTATGACCGCTATTGCAACTAATGAAAAACTGTTTTTT CASSMTAIATNEKLFF . TRBV19 16 . TRBJ1-4
TGTGCCAGTAGTATAACGGAAAGGACACGGGATCAGCCCCAGCATTTT CASSITERTRDQPQHF . TRBV19 16 . TRBJ1-5
TGTGCCAGCAGCCACGGGACTACCAATCAGCCCCAGCATTTT CASSHGTTNQPQHF few TRBV7-8 14 . TRBJ1-5
TGTGCCAGCACCAAGACAGGCCCCGGGGAGCTGTTTTTT CASTKTGPGELFF . TRBV12-3/TRBV12-4 13 . TRBJ2-2
TGTGCCATCTCGTGGGGGAAAACCACAGATACGCAGTATTTT CAISWGKTTDTQYF . TRBV10-3 14 . TRBJ2-3
TGTGCCAGCAGTTTAGTCAGAGCCTACGAGCAGTACTTC CASSLVRAYEQYF . TRBV12-3/TRBV12-4 13 . TRBJ2-7
TGTGCCAGCAGCTTGGATAGCGTGACAGATACGCAGTATTTT CASSLDSVTDTQYF . TRBV11-3 14 . TRBJ2-3
TGCGCCAGCAGCTTGGGCAGCCTTTGGGATACGCAGTATTTT CASSLGSLWDTQYF once TRBV5-1 14 . TRBJ2-3
TGCGCCAGCAAGCAGGACACAGATAATTCACCCCTCCACTTT CASKQDTDNSPLHF . TRBV5-1 14 . TRBJ1-6
TGCGCCAGCAGCCAAGACGCAGCCACCTACGAGCAGTACTTC CASSQDAATYEQYF few TRBV5-1 14 . TRBJ2-7
TGTGCCAGCAGCGTAGGGTGGACAGATACGCAGTATTTT CASSVGWTDTQYF . TRBV9 13 . TRBJ2-3
TGTGCCATCAGTGGCAGTCTAGCGGGAAGGACCTACGAGCAGTACTTC CAISGSLAGRTYEQYF . TRBV10-3 16 TRBD2 TRBJ2-7
TGTGCCAGCAGTTACAACCCAGGACATCAGCCCCAGCATTTT CASSYNPGHQPQHF . TRBV6-2/TRBV6-3 14 . TRBJ1-5
TGTGCCAGCAGTTCGGGGGGGATCACTGAAGCTTTCTTT CASSSGGITEAFF . TRBV12-3/TRBV12-4 13 . TRBJ1-1
TGCAGCGTTGAAGGAGGCAGGGCCTACGAGCAGTACTTC CSVEGGRAYEQYF . TRBV29-1 13 . TRBJ2-7
TGTGCCAGTAGCCCCCTACAGGGACTTAGCACAGATACGCAGTATTTT CASSPLQGLSTDTQYF . TRBV19 16 . TRBJ2-3
TGTGCCAGCTCACGTGGACAGGGGAGGAACACTGAAGCTTTCTTT CASSRGQGRNTEAFF . TRBV18 15 TRBD1 TRBJ1-1
TGTGCCAGCAGTCTTAAGGACGGTTCCTACGAGCAGTACTTC CASSLKDGSYEQYF . TRBV27 14 . TRBJ2-7
TGCGCCAGCAGCTTGGCCGCTGGGGGGCTGCAGTTCTTC CASSLAAGGLQFF . TRBV5-1 13 . TRBJ2-1
TGTGCCAGCAGTCAGGGCCGCGGGACTGAAGCTTTCTTT CASSQGRGTEAFF . TRBV25-1 13 . TRBJ1-1